The rows below give T cell receptor beta chains drawn from one sample of a study of blood T cell repertoires in COVID-19. Sequencing was performed with immunoSEQ multiplex PCR; in TCRdb, only in-frame clones are kept and a portion is missing. This table holds about 230,000 clones, 80% to 90% found once. The sequenced sample was peripheral blood. These receptors originate from a woman between 40 and 55 years old who had recovered from COVID-19. The CDR3 runs from the conserved cysteine through the conserved F or W.

v_call	j_call	cdr3_aa
TRBV6-4	TRBJ1-2	CASSDSSGSDGYTF
TRBV5-1	TRBJ1-3	CASSWENSGNTIYF
TRBV4-3	TRBJ2-3	CASSQSWSGGAKDTDTQYF
TRBV7-2	TRBJ2-7	CASSPDPGGSSYEQYF
TRBV25-1	TRBJ1-6	CASSDSTGGSSYNSPLHF
TRBV5-1	TRBJ2-1	CASSSGTAPAGGEQFF
TRBV19	TRBJ1-5	CASMWTGTRTGNQPQHF
TRBV9	TRBJ2-1	CASSVGSGGYNEQFF
TRBV11-2	TRBJ1-1	CASSLWGGGTEAFF
TRBV6-5	TRBJ2-7	CASSPEGDEQYF
TRBV20-1	TRBJ1-1	CSAQDNLGAFF
TRBV29-1	TRBJ2-5	CSVEGQAAQETQYF
TRBV12-2	TRBJ1-4	CASRKQGSGGLRKLFF
TRBV7-6	TRBJ1-1	CASTPEKGVSEAFF
TRBV7-3	TRBJ2-5	CASSTRQQETQYF
TRBV7-9	TRBJ1-2	CASSLRGGYTF
TRBV5-1	TRBJ2-7	CASSLGGQGGPDEQYF
TRBV10-3	TRBJ1-3	CAITSGLSSGNTIYF
TRBV7-9	TRBJ2-2	CCVGGTGDGELFF
TRBV6-5	TRBJ2-7	CASSYGTGTYEQYF
TRBV6-5	TRBJ2-3	CASEEGGTDTQYF
TRBV11-2	TRBJ2-2	CASSLTLADGELFF
TRBV19	TRBJ2-3	CASKDRQSTDTQYF
TRBV5-6	TRBJ1-2	CASSRDWGYTF
TRBV14	TRBJ1-1	CASSQFEVTEAFF
TRBV19	TRBJ1-2	CASSRQGNYGYTF
TRBV30	TRBJ1-4	CAWSSGSTRVVEKLFF
TRBV5-1	TRBJ2-5	CASSLSGGYQETQYF
TRBV27	TRBJ2-6	CASSLRGSSGANVLTF
TRBV7-6	TRBJ1-5	CASSQTVDQPQHF
TRBV10-3	TRBJ1-2	CAISVAQAGNYGYTF
TRBV28	TRBJ1-2	CASTPQGSNYGYTF
TRBV4-3	TRBJ1-2	CASSQVDPRGKEGGYTF
TRBV7-9	TRBJ2-1	CASSWTRGKGEQFF
TRBV6-2/TRBV6-3	TRBJ2-5	CASSPRTTGRKETQYF
TRBV10-3	TRBJ2-7	CAISEGGGIYEQYF
TRBV6-1	TRBJ2-3	CASSALGGDANLPSTDTQYF
TRBV21-1	TRBJ1-2	CASSALSGQGPPYGYTF
TRBV6-1	TRBJ2-3	CASSEYSGGADTQYF
TRBV5-6	TRBJ2-1	CASSLASYNEQFF
TRBV21-1	TRBJ1-5	CASSRRGTDSNQPQHF
TRBV5-6	TRBJ2-7	CASSLMGTGVLYEQYF
TRBV5-5	TRBJ2-2	CASSGRGGELFF
TRBV6-6	TRBJ1-2	CASSTTLTDPSYGYTF
TRBV5-1	TRBJ2-7	CASSLQLAGGPYEQYF
TRBV3-1/TRBV3-2	TRBJ1-2	CASSQGHGYTF
TRBV5-1	TRBJ1-4	CASSLETHNEKLFF
TRBV5-1	TRBJ1-1	CASGLDRAATEAFF
TRBV7-6	TRBJ1-3	CASSFSRNTIYF
TRBV19	TRBJ1-1	CASSIQFGGLGAFF
TRBV11-2	TRBJ1-1	CASSLDWGGTEAFF
TRBV11-1	TRBJ2-1	CASSLAEGAMSSYNEQFF